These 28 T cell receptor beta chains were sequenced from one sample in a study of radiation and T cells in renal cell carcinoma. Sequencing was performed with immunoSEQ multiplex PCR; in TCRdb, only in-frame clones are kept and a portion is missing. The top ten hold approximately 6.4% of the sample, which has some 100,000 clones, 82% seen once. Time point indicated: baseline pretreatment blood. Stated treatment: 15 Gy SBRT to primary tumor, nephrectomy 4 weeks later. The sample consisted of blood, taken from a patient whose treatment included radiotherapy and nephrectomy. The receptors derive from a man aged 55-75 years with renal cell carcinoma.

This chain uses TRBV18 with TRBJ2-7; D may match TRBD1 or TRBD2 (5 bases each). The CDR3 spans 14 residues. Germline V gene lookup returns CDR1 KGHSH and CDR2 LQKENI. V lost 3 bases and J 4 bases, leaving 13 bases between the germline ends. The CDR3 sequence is CASSPGTVKYEQYF. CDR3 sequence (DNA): TGTGCCAGCTCACCTGGGACGGTTAAGTACGAGCAGTACTTC.

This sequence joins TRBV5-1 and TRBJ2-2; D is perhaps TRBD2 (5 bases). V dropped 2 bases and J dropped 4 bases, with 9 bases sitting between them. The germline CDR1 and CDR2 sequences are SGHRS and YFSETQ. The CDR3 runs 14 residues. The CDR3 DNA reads TGCGCCAGCAGCTTAAGAGAGGGCACCGGGGAGCTGTTTTTT. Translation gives CASSLREGTGELFF.

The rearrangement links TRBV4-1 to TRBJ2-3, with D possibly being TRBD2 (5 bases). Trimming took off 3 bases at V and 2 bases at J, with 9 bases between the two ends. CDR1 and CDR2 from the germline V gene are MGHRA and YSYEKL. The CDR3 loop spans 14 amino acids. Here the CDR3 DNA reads TGCGCCAGCAGCCAGGACGGGGACACAGATACGCAGTATTTT. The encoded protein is CASSQDGDTDTQYF.

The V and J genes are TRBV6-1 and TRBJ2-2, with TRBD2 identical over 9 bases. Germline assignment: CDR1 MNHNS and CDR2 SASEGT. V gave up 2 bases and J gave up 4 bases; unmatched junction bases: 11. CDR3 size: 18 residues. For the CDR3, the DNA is TGTGCCAGCAGTGAAATTTTGAGCGGGAGGAAAGGCACCGGGGAGCTGTTTTTT. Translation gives CASSEILSGRKGTGELFF.

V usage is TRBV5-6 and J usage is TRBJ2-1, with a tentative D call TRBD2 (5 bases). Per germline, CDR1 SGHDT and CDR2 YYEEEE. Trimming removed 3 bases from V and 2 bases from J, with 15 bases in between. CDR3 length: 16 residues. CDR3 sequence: CASSSRWGAPYNEQFF. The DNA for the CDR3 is TGTGCCAGCAGCTCGCGCTGGGGAGCGCCCTACAATGAGCAGTTCTTC.

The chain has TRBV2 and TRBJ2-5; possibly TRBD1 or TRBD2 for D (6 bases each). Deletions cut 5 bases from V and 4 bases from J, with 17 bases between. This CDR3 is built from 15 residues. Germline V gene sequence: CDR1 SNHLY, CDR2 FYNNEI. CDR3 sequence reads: CASSTGTPQGETQYF. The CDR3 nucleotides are TGTGCCAGCAGTACAGGGACTCCCCAGGGAGAGACCCAGTACTTC.

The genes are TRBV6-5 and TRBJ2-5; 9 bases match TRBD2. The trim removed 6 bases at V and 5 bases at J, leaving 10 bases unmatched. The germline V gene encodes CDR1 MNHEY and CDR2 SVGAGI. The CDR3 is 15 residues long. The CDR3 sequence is CASRGGGRVGETQYF. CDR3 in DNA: TGTGCCAGCAGAGGGGGCGGGAGGGTCGGTGAGACCCAGTACTTC.

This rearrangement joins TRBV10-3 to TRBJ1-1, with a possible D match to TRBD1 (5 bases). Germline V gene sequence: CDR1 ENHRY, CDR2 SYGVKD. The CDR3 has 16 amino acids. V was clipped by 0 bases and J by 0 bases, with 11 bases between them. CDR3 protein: CAISESAGNMNTEAFF. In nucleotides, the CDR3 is TGTGCCATCAGTGAGTCGGCAGGGAACATGAACACTGAAGCTTTCTTT.

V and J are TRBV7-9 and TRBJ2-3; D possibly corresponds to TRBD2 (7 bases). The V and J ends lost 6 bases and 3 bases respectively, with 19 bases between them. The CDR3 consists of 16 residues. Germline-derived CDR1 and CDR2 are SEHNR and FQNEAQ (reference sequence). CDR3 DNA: TGTGCCAGCAGTCCTCGGGGGGCGGGAGAAACAGATACGCAGTATTTT. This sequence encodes CASSPRGAGETDTQYF.

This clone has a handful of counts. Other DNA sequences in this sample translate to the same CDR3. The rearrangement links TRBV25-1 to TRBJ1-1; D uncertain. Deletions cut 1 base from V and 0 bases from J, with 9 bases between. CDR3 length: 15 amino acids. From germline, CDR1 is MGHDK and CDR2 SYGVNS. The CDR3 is CASSESELMNTEAFF. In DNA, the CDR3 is TGTGCCAGCAGTGAATCCGAACTCATGAACACTGAAGCTTTCTTT.

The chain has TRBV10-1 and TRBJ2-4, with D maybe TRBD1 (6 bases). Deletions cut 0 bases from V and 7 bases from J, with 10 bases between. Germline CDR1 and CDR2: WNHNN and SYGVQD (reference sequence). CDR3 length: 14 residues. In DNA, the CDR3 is TGCGCCAGCAGTGAGTCTGGGGGCCCGAACATTCAGTACTTC. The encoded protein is CASSESGGPNIQYF.

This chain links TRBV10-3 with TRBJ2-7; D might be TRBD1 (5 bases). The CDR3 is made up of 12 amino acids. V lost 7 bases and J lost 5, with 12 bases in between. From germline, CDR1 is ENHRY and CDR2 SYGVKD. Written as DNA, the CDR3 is TGTGCCATCAAGGCAGGGTCTGACGAGCAGTACTTC. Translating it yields CAIKAGSDEQYF.

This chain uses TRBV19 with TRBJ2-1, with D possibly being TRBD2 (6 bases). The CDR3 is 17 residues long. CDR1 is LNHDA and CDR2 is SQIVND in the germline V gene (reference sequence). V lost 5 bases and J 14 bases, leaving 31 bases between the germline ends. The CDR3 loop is CASSSPRTRGAGGYEFF. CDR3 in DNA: TGTGCCAGTAGTTCTCCCCGGACCCGGGGCGCCGGAGGGTATGAGTTCTTC.

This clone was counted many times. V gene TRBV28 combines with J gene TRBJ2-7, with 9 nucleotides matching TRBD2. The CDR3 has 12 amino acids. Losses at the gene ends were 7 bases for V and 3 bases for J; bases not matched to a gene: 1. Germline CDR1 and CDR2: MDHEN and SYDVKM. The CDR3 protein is CASKTSGYEQYF. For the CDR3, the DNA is TGTGCCAGCAAGACTAGCGGCTACGAGCAGTACTTC.

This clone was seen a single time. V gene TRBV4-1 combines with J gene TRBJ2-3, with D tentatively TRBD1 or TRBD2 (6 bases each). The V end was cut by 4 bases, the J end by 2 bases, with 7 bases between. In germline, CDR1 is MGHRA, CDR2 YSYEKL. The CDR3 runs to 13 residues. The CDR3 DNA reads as TGCGCCAGCAGCCGGGGGGCCACAGATACGCAGTATTTT. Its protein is CASSRGATDTQYF.

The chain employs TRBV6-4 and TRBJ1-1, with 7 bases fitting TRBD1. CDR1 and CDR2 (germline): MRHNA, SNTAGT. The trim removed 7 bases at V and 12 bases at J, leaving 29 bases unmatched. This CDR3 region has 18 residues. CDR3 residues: CASTRHPRTGDTLRGSFF. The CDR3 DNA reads TGTGCCAGCACCAGACACCCCCGTACAGGGGACACCCTTCGCGGATCTTTCTTT.

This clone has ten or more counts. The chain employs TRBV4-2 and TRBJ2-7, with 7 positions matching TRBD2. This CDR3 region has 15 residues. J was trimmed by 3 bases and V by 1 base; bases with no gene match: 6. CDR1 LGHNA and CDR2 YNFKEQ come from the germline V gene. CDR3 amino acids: CASSQAAGMVYEQYF. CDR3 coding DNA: TGTGCCAGCAGCCAAGCAGCGGGAATGGTCTACGAGCAGTACTTC.

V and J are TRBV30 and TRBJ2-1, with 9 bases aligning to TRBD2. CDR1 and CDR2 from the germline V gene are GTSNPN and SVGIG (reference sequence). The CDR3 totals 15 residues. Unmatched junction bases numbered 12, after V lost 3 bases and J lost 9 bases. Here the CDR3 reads CAWSAGGPYSGEQFF. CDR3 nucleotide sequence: TGTGCCTGGAGCGCGGGAGGGCCATATAGCGGTGAGCAGTTCTTC.

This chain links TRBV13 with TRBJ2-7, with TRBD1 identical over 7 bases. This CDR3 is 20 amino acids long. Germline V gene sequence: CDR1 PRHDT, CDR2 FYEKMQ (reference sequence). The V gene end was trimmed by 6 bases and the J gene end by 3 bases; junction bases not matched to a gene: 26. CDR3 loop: CASRRLVPETGSGYDYEQYF. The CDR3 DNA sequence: TGTGCCAGCAGACGCCTAGTCCCAGAGACAGGGTCCGGCTACGACTACGAGCAGTACTTC.

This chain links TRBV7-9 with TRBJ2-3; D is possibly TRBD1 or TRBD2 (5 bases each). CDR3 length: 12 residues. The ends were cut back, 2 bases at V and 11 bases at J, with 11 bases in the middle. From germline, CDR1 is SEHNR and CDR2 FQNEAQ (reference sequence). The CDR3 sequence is CASSLLGVQQYF. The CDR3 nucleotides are TGTGCCAGCAGCTTATTGGGGGTACAGCAGTATTTT.

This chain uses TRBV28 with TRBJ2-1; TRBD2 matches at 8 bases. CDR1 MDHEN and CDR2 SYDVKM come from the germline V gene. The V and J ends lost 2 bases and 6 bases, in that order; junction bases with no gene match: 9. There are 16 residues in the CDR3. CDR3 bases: TGTGCCAGCAGTTTAGCTAGCGGGCTGGGGAGCAATGAGCAGTTCTTC. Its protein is CASSLASGLGSNEQFF.

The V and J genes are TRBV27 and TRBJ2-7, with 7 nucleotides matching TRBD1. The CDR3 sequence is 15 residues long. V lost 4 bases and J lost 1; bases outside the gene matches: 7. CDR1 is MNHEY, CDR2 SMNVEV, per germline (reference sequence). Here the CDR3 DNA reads TGTGCCAGCAGTTCGGTTCGACAGGGTTCCTACGAGCAGTACTTC. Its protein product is CASSSVRQGSYEQYF.

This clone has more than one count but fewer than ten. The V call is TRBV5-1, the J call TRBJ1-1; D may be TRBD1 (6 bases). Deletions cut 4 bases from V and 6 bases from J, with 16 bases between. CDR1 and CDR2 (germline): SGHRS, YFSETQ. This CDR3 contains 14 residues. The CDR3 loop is CASSALQGPPEAFF. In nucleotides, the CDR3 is TGCGCCAGCAGCGCCCTACAGGGTCCCCCTGAAGCTTTCTTT. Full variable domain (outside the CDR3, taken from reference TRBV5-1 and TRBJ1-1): KAGVTQTPRYLIKTRGQQVTLSCSPISGHRSVSWYQQTPGQGLQFLFEYFSETQRNKGNFPGRFSGRQFSNSRSEMNVSTLELGDSALYLCASSALQGPPEAFFGQGTRLTVV.

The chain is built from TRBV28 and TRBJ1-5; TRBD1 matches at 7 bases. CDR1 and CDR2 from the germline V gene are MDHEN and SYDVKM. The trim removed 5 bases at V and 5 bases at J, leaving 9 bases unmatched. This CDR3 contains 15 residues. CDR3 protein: CASSDATGDHQPQHF. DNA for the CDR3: TGTGCCAGCAGTGACGCAACAGGGGATCATCAGCCCCAGCATTTT.

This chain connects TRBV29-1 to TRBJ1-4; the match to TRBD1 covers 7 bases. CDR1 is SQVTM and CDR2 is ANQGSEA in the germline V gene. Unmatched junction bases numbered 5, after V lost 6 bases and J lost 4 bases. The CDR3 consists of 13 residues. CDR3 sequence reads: CSVETGHNEKLFF. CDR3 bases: TGCAGCGTCGAGACAGGGCATAATGAAAAACTGTTTTTT.

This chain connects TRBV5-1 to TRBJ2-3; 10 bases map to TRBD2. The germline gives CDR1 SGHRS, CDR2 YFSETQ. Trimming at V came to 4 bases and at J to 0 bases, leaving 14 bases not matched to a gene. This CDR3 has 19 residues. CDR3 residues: CASSTLLTSGWGSTDTQYF. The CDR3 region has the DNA TGCGCCAGCAGCACGCTCCTGACTAGCGGGTGGGGTAGCACAGATACGCAGTATTTT.

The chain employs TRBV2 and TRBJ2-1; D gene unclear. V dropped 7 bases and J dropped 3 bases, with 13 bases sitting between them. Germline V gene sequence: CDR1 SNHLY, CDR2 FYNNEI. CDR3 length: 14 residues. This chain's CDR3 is CASKDKGLYNEQFF. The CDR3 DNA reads TGTGCCAGCAAAGATAAAGGGCTCTACAATGAGCAGTTCTTC. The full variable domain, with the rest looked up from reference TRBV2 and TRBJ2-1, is EPEVTQTPSHQVTQMGQEVILRCVPISNHLYFYWYRQILGQKVEFLVSFYNNEISEKSEIFDDQFSVERPDGSNFTLKIRSTKLEDSAMYFCASKDKGLYNEQFFGPGTRLTVL.

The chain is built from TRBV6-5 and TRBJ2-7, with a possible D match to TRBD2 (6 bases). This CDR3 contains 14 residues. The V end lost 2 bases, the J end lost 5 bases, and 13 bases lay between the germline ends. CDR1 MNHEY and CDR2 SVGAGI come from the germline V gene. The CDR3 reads CASSYSRESHEQYF. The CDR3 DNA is TGTGCCAGCAGTTACAGCCGGGAGAGCCACGAGCAGTACTTC.